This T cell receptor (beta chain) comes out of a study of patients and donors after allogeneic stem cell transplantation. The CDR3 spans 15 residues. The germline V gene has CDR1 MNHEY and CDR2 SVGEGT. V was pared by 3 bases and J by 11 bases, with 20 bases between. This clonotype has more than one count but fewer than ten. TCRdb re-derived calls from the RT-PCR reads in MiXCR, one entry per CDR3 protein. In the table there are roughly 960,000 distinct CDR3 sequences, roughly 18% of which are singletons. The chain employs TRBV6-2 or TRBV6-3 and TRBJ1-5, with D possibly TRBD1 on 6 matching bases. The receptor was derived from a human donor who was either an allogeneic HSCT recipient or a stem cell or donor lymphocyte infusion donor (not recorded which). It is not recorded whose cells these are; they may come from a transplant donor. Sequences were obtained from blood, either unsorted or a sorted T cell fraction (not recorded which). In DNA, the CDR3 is TGTGCCAGCAGTTATGGTGCGGCAGGGGCGACGACCCAGCATTTT. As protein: CASSYGAAGATTQHF.